Listed below are T cell receptor beta chains from one sample, sequenced in a study of shared clonotypes between healthy human individuals. TCRdb's table, derived via immunoSEQ multiplex PCR, lists solely in-frame clones and lacks some. The table includes 2 million to 2.5 million clones, 90% to 95% detected once. The specimen was naive CD4+ T cells from PBMCs. These receptors were collected from a man between 18 and 35 years old in good health. Some clones in this sample may be carry-over from other donors' samples. Each CDR3 is given without its conserved first and last residue.

>TRBV4-2|TRBJ2-1
ASSPVDLRFGGNEQF
>TRBV28|TRBJ1-5
ASSLVGDDQPQH
>TRBV5-1|TRBJ2-7
ASSLGTSTYEQY
>TRBV5-1|TRBJ2-7
ASSLRSSSYEQY
>TRBV10-2|TRBJ1-5
ASSAPQNGGQPQH
>TRBV7-6|TRBJ2-5
ASSPGLAGSQETQY
>TRBV27|TRBJ2-7
ASRLSNVGSYEQY
>TRBV11-1|TRBJ1-2
ASSNPGRLYGYT
>TRBV7-9|TRBJ2-3
ASSFRQSTDTQY
>TRBV7-6|TRBJ2-7
ASSLGGFYEQY
>TRBV5-1|TRBJ2-5
ASSTPTGNGETQY
>TRBV9|TRBJ2-7
ASSVGQGPYEQY